What follows are 31 T cell receptor beta chains derived from one specimen sequenced in a study of blood T cells in healthy people across ages. With a J-beta primer mix and a sample-barcoded 5' primer, a second PCR ran about 6 to 11 cycles. Via MiXCR, TCRdb re-called the 5' RACE reads, giving one row per CDR3 protein. The sample includes about 1.4 million distinct CDR3 sequences, 45% to 70% of them seen just once. Sequenced: blood. Source of these receptors: a man aged 18 to 29 in good health.

The sample holds one count of this clonotype. The rearrangement links TRBV20-1 to TRBJ1-2; D ambiguous. Germline lookup yields CDR1 DFQATT and CDR2 SNEGSKA (reference sequence). The CDR3 has 12 residues. V lost 5 bases, J lost 4 bases, and 11 bases lay in between. DNA of the CDR3: TGCAGTGCTCCTCAAACGGGCTATGGCTACACCTTC. The encoded protein is CSAPQTGYGYTF.

The chain is built from TRBV20-1 and TRBJ1-1; D remains unclear. The germline V and J ends were trimmed by 3 bases and 4 bases, with 6 bases remaining between them. The CDR3 loop spans 11 amino acids. Germline V CDR1 and CDR2: DFQATT, SNEGSKA (reference sequence). As DNA, the CDR3 is TGCAGTGCTAGTCGACGCACTGAAGCTTTCTTT. Residues: CSASRRTEAFF.

The chain recombines TRBV7-2 with TRBJ2-1; D may be TRBD1 or TRBD2 (5 bases each). Looked up from germline, CDR1 is SGHTA and CDR2 is FQGNSA. The germline V and J ends were trimmed by 5 bases and 1 base, with 9 bases remaining between them. CDR3 length: 14 amino acids. CDR3 sequence: CASSRWGSYNEQFF. CDR3 bases: TGTGCCAGCAGCCGATGGGGGTCCTACAATGAGCAGTTCTTC.

The rearrangement joins TRBV11-2 to TRBJ2-7; D might be TRBD1 (6 bases). The last part of the DNA fits TRBJ2-5 better; the J call may be wrong. The CDR3 is 14 amino acids. Germline CDR1 is SGHAT and CDR2 is FQNNGV. The CDR3 here is CASSHETGFETQYF. CDR3 DNA: TGTGCCAGCAGCCACGAGACAGGTTTCGAGACCCAGTACTTC.

CDR3 sequence reads: CAISEPKTSWEQYF. The DNA of the CDR3 is TGTGCCATCAGTGAGCCGAAGACCAGTTGGGAGCAGTACTTC. The chain has TRBV10-3 and TRBJ2-7; no reliable D call. The V end lost 2 bases, the J end lost 7 bases, and 15 bases lay between the germline ends. The CDR3 sequence is 14 residues long. Germline V gene data show CDR1 as ENHRY and CDR2 as SYGVKD.

This clonotype has a handful of counts. J is TRBJ1-1 and V is TRBV29-1; D not certain. Germline values: CDR1 SQVTM, CDR2 ANQGSEA. V was clipped by 2 bases and J by 2 bases, with 3 bases between them. The CDR3 is 11 amino acids. CDR3 DNA: TGCAGCGTTGAAATTAACACTGAAGCTTTCTTT. The encoded protein is CSVEINTEAFF.

This chain joins TRBV20-1 and TRBJ2-5; TRBD1 agrees at 7 bases. From germline, CDR1 is DFQATT and CDR2 SNEGSKA (reference sequence). V lost 2 bases, J lost 3 bases, and 3 bases stayed unmatched. This CDR3 is 13 amino acids long. CDR3 in amino acids: CSARRTGKETQYF. DNA for the CDR3: TGCAGTGCTAGAAGGACAGGCAAAGAGACCCAGTACTTC.

The chain recombines TRBV10-1 with TRBJ2-3; a possible D gene is TRBD1 (6 bases). The germline V gene encodes CDR1 WNHNN and CDR2 SYGVQD (reference sequence). This CDR3 contains 15 residues. V was cut by 3 bases and J by 2 bases, with 12 bases left in between. DNA of the CDR3: TGCGCCAGCAGTGACCCAGGGGTCTCCACAGATACGCAGTATTTT. Translation gives CASSDPGVSTDTQYF.

The chain recombines TRBV3-1 with TRBJ2-4; no firm D call. Matching the DNA end better, TRBJ2-7 makes the J call doubtful. Looked up from germline, CDR1 is LGHDT and CDR2 is YNNKEL (reference sequence). The length of the CDR3 is 16 residues. CDR3 region: CASSPDGSAQAYEQYF. The CDR3 DNA reads as TGTGCCAGCAGCCCCGATGGATCAGCTCAAGCCTACGAGCAGTACTTC.

Only a few counts were recorded for this clonotype. The chain combines TRBV28 with TRBJ2-7, with D perhaps matching TRBD2 (6 bases). The V and J ends lost 10 bases and 0 bases respectively, with 19 bases between them. The CDR3 has 15 amino acids. From germline, CDR1 is MDHEN and CDR2 SYDVKM. The CDR3 region is CAIGGMYSISYEQYF. CDR3 DNA: TGTGCCATCGGAGGGATGTACTCAATCTCCTACGAGCAGTACTTC. The full variable domain, with the rest looked up from reference TRBV28 and TRBJ2-7, is DVKVTQSSRYLVKRTGEKVFLECVQDMDHENMFWYRQDPGLGLRLIYFSYDVKMKEKGDIPEGYSVSREKKERFSLILESASTNQTSMYLCAIGGMYSISYEQYFGPGTRLTVT.

The V and J genes are TRBV7-9 and TRBJ2-2; no clear D. Germline V lookup: CDR1 SEHNR, CDR2 FQNEAQ (reference sequence). This CDR3 region has 12 residues. With 5 bases removed from V and 9 bases from J, the gap between germline ends came to 10 bases. CDR3 nucleotides: TGTGCCAGCAGCCCCTTCTTCCGGGAGCTGTTTTTT. Its translation: CASSPFFRELFF.

The chain combines TRBV12-3 or TRBV12-4 with TRBJ1-2; D unclear. Trimming took off 8 bases at V and 4 bases at J, with 8 bases between the two ends. CDR3 size: 11 residues. CDR3 bases: TGTGCCAGCCGAGAGCGCTATGGCTACACCTTC. This gives the protein CASRERYGYTF.

The rearrangement uses TRBV18 and TRBJ2-5; D could derive from TRBD1 or TRBD2 (5 bases each). Trimming took 8 bases from V and 1 from J, leaving 14 bases between them. CDR1 and CDR2 from the germline V gene are KGHSH and LQKENI. The CDR3 totals 14 residues. The DNA for the CDR3 is TGTGCCAGCCTGGGGGAATTCGGCCAAGAGACCCAGTACTTC. Encoded protein: CASLGEFGQETQYF. The variable domain in full, with the rest retrieved from reference TRBV18 and TRBJ2-5, is NAGVMQNPRHLVRRRGQEARLRCSPMKGHSHVYWYRQLPEEGLKFMVYLQKENIIDESGMPKERFSAEFPKEGPSILRIQQVVRGDSAAYFCASLGEFGQETQYFGPGTRLLVL.

The chain employs TRBV5-6 and TRBJ2-3; perhaps TRBD1 as D (6 bases). Germline CDR1 SGHDT, CDR2 YYEEEE. V was shortened by 4 bases and J by 3 bases, with 27 bases between the two germline ends. CDR3 length: 19 amino acids. The CDR3 DNA reads TGTGCCAGCAGCCCAGGACAGAGCACCCCACACCTCAGGACAGATACGCAGTATTTT. It translates to CASSPGQSTPHLRTDTQYF.

This clonotype came up a few times. The genes are TRBV9 and TRBJ2-5, with D perhaps TRBD2 (5 bases). The DNA end lines up better with TRBJ2-7; the J call may be wrong. The germline CDR1 and CDR2 sequences are SGDLS and YYNGEE. CDR3 length: 13 residues. CDR3 region: CASSAGLAHEQYF. The CDR3 region has the DNA TGTGCCAGCAGCGCCGGACTGGCTCACGAGCAGTACTTC.

The chain is built from TRBV4-3 and TRBJ2-7, with 10 nucleotides matching TRBD2. V lost 0 bases, J lost 5 bases, and 4 bases stayed unmatched. This CDR3 is 15 amino acids long. The germline V gene encodes CDR1 LGHNA and CDR2 YSLEER. CDR3 nucleotides: TGCGCCAGCAGCCAAGAAGCGGGGGGGTACCACGAGCAGTACTTC. It yields the protein CASSQEAGGYHEQYF.

In this sample, this clonotype turned up a few times. The chain links TRBV7-2 to TRBJ1-2; D is ambiguous. This CDR3 spans 14 amino acids. CDR1 and CDR2 (germline): SGHTA, FQGNSA. Between the trimmed V and J ends, which lost 5 bases and 6 bases, there was a span of 16 bases. CDR3 protein: CASSHRTSADGYTF. The CDR3 nucleotides are TGTGCCAGCAGCCATCGGACCTCCGCGGATGGCTACACCTTC.

This clonotype was detected only once. The V call is TRBV6-2 or TRBV6-3, the J call TRBJ2-1, with no clear D. The V end lost 5 bases, the J end lost 0 bases, and 14 bases lay between the germline ends. The germline gives CDR1 MNHEY, CDR2 SVGEGT. The CDR3 runs 16 residues. Here the CDR3 reads CASSADFPSSYNEQFF. The DNA of the CDR3 is TGTGCCAGCAGTGCAGACTTCCCGAGCTCCTACAATGAGCAGTTCTTC.

This clonotype was seen a handful of times. This chain joins TRBV4-3 and TRBJ2-7, with no clear D. V was shortened by 4 bases and J by 0 bases, with 10 bases between the two germline ends. Germline V lookup: CDR1 LGHNA, CDR2 YSLEER. The CDR3 consists of 14 residues. Written as DNA, the CDR3 is TGCGCCAGCAGCCCCAGTGCCGTCTCCTACGAGCAGTACTTC. Its translation: CASSPSAVSYEQYF.

This clonotype was counted only a few times. This chain joins TRBV10-3 and TRBJ2-5; D not resolved. Trimming cost V 4 bases and J 0 bases, with 6 bases left between them. The CDR3 has 13 residues. Germline CDR1 ENHRY, CDR2 SYGVKD. DNA for the CDR3: TGTGCCATCAGTGGGGGAAACCAAGAGACCCAGTACTTC. It codes for CAISGGNQETQYF.

This clonotype showed up just a few times. The CDR3 nucleotides are TGTGCCAGCAGCCAAGATCTGGTGCCAGTCGGCGTTCAGTACTTC. Amino acid sequence: CASSQDLVPVGVQYF. This chain joins TRBV3-1 and TRBJ2-4; D not certain. CDR3 length: 15 residues. The V end was cut by 0 bases, the J end by 11 bases, with 17 bases between. Germline loops: CDR1 LGHDT, CDR2 YNNKEL (reference sequence).

This chain connects TRBV29-1 to TRBJ2-1, with 7 bases fitting TRBD1. Germline V CDR1 and CDR2: SQVTM, ANQGSEA. The CDR3 is 13 amino acids. The V segment lost 7 bases and the J segment 3 bases; nucleotides outside the gene matches: 6. As DNA, the CDR3 is TGCAGCGCAAGGGGGACAGACTACAATGAGCAGTTCTTC. It yields the protein CSARGTDYNEQFF.

CDR3 coding DNA: TGCAGTTTCATGCGGGAGGGATATGGCTACACCTTC. It codes for CSFMREGYGYTF. The V and J genes are TRBV20-1 and TRBJ1-2, with no clear D. The V and J ends lost 8 bases and 5 bases respectively, with 15 bases between them. The germline CDR1 and CDR2 sequences are DFQATT and SNEGSKA (reference sequence). The CDR3 runs 12 residues.

This chain uses TRBV4-1 with TRBJ1-2; D perhaps matches TRBD1 (5 bases). CDR3 length equals 14 residues. The germline gives CDR1 MGHRA, CDR2 YSYEKL. Trimming shortened V by 1 base and J by 3 bases, and 9 bases separated the two germline ends. The CDR3 DNA is TGCGCCAGCAGCCAAGGCATGGGGGACTATGGCTACACCTTC. Encoded protein: CASSQGMGDYGYTF.

In this sample, this clonotype turned up a few times. J is TRBJ2-7 and V is TRBV5-1; 8 bases match TRBD1. Germline V lookup: CDR1 SGHRS, CDR2 YFSETQ. The CDR3 is made up of 13 amino acids. Trimming at V came to 3 bases and at J to 6 bases, leaving 5 bases not matched to a gene. CDR3 in amino acids: CASSSQDRVEQYF. The CDR3, as DNA: TGCGCCAGCAGCTCCCAGGACAGGGTCGAGCAGTACTTC.

This chain joins TRBV7-2 and TRBJ1-2; the D is unclear. Germline V gives CDR1 SGHTA, CDR2 FQGNSA. Trimming removed 5 bases from V and 3 bases from J, with 19 bases in between. There are 16 residues in the CDR3. The CDR3 DNA follows: TGTGCCAGCAGCCCGACGTGGGTACGTTGGGACTATGGCTACACCTTC. Translation: CASSPTWVRWDYGYTF.

The chain employs TRBV4-3 and TRBJ2-5, with TRBD2 identical over 8 bases. Germline V gene data show CDR1 as LGHNA and CDR2 as YSLEER. After removal of 8 bases from V and 5 bases from J, the junction contained 13 bases not matched to a gene. This CDR3 is built from 15 residues. DNA for the CDR3: TGCGCCAGCCCTTCGCGGGGGGTGGTACTGGAGACCCAGTACTTC. This sequence encodes CASPSRGVVLETQYF.

V gene TRBV25-1 combines with J gene TRBJ1-2, with 8 bases lining up with TRBD1. The ends lost 6 bases at V and 4 bases at J; junction bases unmatched: 7. This CDR3 comprises 14 residues. CDR1 and CDR2 from the germline V gene are MGHDK and SYGVNS. CDR3 protein: CASRPTGGTYGYTF. The CDR3 DNA reads as TGTGCCAGCAGACCCACAGGGGGGACCTATGGCTACACCTTC.

The rearrangement uses TRBV12-3 or TRBV12-4 and TRBJ2-7; D remains unclear. Trimming left V 8 bases short and J 3 bases short, with 11 bases between. This CDR3 spans 12 amino acids. The CDR3, as DNA: TGTGCCAGCTGGAGTGGCATCTACGAGCAGTACTTC. Amino acids: CASWSGIYEQYF.

The chain couples TRBV27 to TRBJ2-7; 9 bases line up with TRBD2. This CDR3 contains 15 residues. Germline CDR1 is MNHEY and CDR2 is SMNVEV (reference sequence). After removal of 2 bases from V and 2 bases from J, the junction contained 4 bases not matched to a gene. The CDR3 region is CASSLTGTSTYEQYF. CDR3 coding DNA: TGTGCCAGCAGTTTAACCGGGACTAGCACCTACGAGCAGTACTTC.

The genes are TRBV6-7 and TRBJ2-5; D uncertain. TRBV6-7 is classed as an ORF, of uncertain function. The CDR3 is made up of 13 amino acids. V was trimmed by 11 bases and J by 2 bases, leaving 15 bases between them. CDR3 residues: CAGVALPQETQYF. CDR3 nucleotide sequence: TGTGCCGGGGTAGCTTTACCTCAAGAGACCCAGTACTTC.